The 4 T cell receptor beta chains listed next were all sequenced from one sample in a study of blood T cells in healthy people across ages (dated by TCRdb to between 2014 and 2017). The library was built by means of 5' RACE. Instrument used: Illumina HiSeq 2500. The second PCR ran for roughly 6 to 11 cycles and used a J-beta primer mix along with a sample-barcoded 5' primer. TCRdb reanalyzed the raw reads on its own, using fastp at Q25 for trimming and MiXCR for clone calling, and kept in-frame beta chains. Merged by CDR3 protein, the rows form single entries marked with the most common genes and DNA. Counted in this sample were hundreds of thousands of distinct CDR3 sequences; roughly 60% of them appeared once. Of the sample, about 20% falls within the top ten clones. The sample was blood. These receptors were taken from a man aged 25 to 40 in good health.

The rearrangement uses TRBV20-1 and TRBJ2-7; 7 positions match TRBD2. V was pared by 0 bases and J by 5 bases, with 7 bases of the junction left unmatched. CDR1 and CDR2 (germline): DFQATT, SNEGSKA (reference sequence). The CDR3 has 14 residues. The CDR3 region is CSARDARTSNEQYF. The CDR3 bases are TGCAGTGCTAGAGATGCCCGGACTAGTAACGAGCAGTACTTC.

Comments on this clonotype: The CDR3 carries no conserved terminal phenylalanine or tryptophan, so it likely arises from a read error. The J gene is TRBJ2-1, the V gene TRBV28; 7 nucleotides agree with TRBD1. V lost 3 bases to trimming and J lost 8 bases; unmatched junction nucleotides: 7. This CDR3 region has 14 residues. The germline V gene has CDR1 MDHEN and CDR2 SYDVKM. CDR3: CASSFEGARDEQFL. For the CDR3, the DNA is TGTGCCAGCAGTTTCGAGGGGGCGAGGGATGAGCAGTTCTTA.

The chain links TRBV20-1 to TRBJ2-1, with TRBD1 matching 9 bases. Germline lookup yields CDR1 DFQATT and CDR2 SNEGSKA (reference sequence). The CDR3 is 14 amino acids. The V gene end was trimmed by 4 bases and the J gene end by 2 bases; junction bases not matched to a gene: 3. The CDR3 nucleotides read TGCAGTGCTATTCACAGGGGGCCCTACAATGAGCAGTTCTTC. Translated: CSAIHRGPYNEQFF.

The CDR3 DNA follows: TGCAGTGCTAGAGGGGACGGGAGGAAGAATGAGCAGTTCTTC. It encodes CSARGDGRKNEQFF. This chain connects TRBV20-1 to TRBJ2-1, with 7 bases matching TRBD2. The CDR3 sequence is 14 residues long. V lost 1 base to trimming and J lost 7 bases; unmatched junction nucleotides: 7. The germline gives CDR1 DFQATT, CDR2 SNEGSKA (reference sequence).